This TCR beta chain was identified during a study of blood T cell repertoires in COVID-19 (dated by TCRdb to the early 2020s). General notes on the study: Collaborator samples came from the United States, Italy and Spain and covered acute and convalescent phases of COVID-19. HLA class I and class II types, where available, came from metadata supplied by the sample provider rather than from assay-based typing. The repertoires were made available in a free public database intended to serve as a resource for research on the immune response to SARS-CoV-2. The sample metadata nearly always contained a de-identified subject ID, COVID-19 status, age in years and sex. Samples came from the ongoing ImmuneRACE study (first 160 participants) plus 1,254 subjects from 6 global collaborators. Deeply sampled blood TCRbeta repertoires from subjects exposed to, actively infected with, or recovered from COVID-19 were included in the dataset. The prospective study material was composed of cDNA or gDNA derived from T cells, B-cell-depleted T cells, or PBMCs.

TCRbeta CDR3 regions were amplified from genomic DNA by means of the immunoSEQ Assay, a bias-controlled multiplex PCR. For the original study's pipeline: The number of nucleated cells in each sample was estimated by amplification of reference gene primers within the assay. To quantify the absolute abundance of each unique TCRbeta CDR3 rearrangement, sequence reads were collapsed and filtered. Productive Simpson clonality was computed per sample as the square root of Simpson's diversity index over productive rearrangements. TCRdb's version of the immuneACCESS table is confined to in-frame rearrangements and falls short of the full clone set. An unresolved V gene accounts for under half of the shortfall where checked; the remainder is of unknown origin. V, J and clone size are those of that table, while D and trimming were read from the DNA. The sample table holds roughly 180,000 clones, of which about 82% were seen once. The ten largest clones take up over 7% of the sample.

By its share of the sample, this clone is medium-sized (0.01 to 0.1%). It lacks a known antigen. Base qualities were left out, and no much larger clone turns up one base away. What the research found in general, with its limitations: Clinical and demographic metadata were provided uncurated, with the amount varying by source and participant.

CDR1 SGHDT and CDR2 YYEEEE are derived from the germline V gene. V drops 1 base and J drops 6 bases, leaving 8 bases in between. The CDR3 measures 13 amino acids from cysteine to phenylalanine. Only the CDR3 portion is preserved as DNA: 39 bases, with reading frame beginning at the first base. In the prospective study, participants were roughly 18 to 95 years old, resided in about 25 geographic areas of the United States, and were enrolled through a virtual design. In the prospective study, cohorts were assigned on the basis of participant-reported clinical history obtained from a screening survey and a study questionnaire. For ImmuneRACE Cohort 3, a participant was defined as recovered based on two consecutive negative NP/OP PCR tests, clearance by a healthcare professional, or resolution of symptoms. In the prospective study, whole blood, serum and a nasopharyngeal or oropharyngeal swab were collected from each participant by mobile phlebotomists. Additional blood draws and questionnaires over an approximately 2-month period could optionally be provided by prospective study participants. Before DNA extraction, blood samples from the prospective study were shipped at room temperature or frozen.

Rearrangement joined TRBV5-6 to TRBJ2-1; the D region possibly corresponds to TRBD1 (5 bases align). This clonotype originated in a woman under 40 who had recovered from COVID-19. Specimen: PBMCs or T cells enriched from blood (not recorded which). The sequenced DNA is TGTGCCAGCAGCTTGCAGGGTTTCAATGAGCAGTTCTTC. Its translation reads: CASSLQGFNEQFF.